The 20 T cell receptor beta chains below come from one sample, sequenced in a study of shared clonotypes between healthy human individuals. Here immunoSEQ multiplex PCR was the method, and the copy in TCRdb shows in-frame clones only, minus some. The table lists about 2,500,000 clones, about 92% of them singletons. Material for sequencing was naive CD4+ T cells sorted from blood. This sample's subset: CD45RA+ positively selected. The receptors shown here come from a man in his late teens or twenties in good health.

As regards this clone: The same CDR3 is also encoded by other DNA sequences in this sample. The CDR3 DNA reads as TGTGCCAGCTCACTCGGAACAGGGGGTAACACTGAAGCTTTCTTT. Protein sequence: CASSLGTGGNTEAFF. The chain links TRBV18 to TRBJ1-1, with 8 bases lining up with TRBD1. Trimming took 4 bases from V and 2 from J; bases not matched to a gene: 6. Germline CDR1 KGHSH, CDR2 LQKENI. The CDR3 sequence is 15 residues long.

V is TRBV28 and J is TRBJ2-3, with 9 bases matching TRBD2. CDR3 length: 16 residues. Trimming cost V 3 bases and J 6 bases; bases outside gene matches: 10. The germline V gene has CDR1 MDHEN and CDR2 SYDVKM. CDR3 nucleotides: TGTGCCAGCAGTTTTCTTGGGCGGGGGGGAAAGGATACGCAGTATTTT. Its translation: CASSFLGRGGKDTQYF.

The chain carries TRBV11-2 and TRBJ2-3; maybe TRBD2 (6 bases). V dropped 6 bases and J dropped 0 bases, with 10 bases sitting between them. The CDR3 is 14 amino acids. The V gene's germline CDR1 is SGHAT and CDR2 FQNNGV. CDR3: CASRAAGSTDTQYF. The CDR3 DNA reads as TGTGCCAGCAGGGCGGCGGGGAGCACAGATACGCAGTATTTT.

The chain is built from TRBV5-1 and TRBJ2-7, with 10 nucleotides matching TRBD2. From germline, CDR1 is SGHRS and CDR2 YFSETQ. The CDR3 has 16 residues. V lost 1 base and J lost 3; bases outside the gene matches: 7. CDR3 in DNA: TGCGCCAGCAGCTTGAACAGCGGGAGGGTATTCTACGAGCAGTACTTC. This codes for CASSLNSGRVFYEQYF.

The CDR3 DNA reads as TGTGCCAGCAGTTTGATCGTAACGGGGTCGTACAATGAGCAGTTCTTC. Residues: CASSLIVTGSYNEQFF. V usage is TRBV28 and J usage is TRBJ2-1, with a weak D call TRBD2 (5 bases). This CDR3 has 16 amino acids. Per the germline V gene, CDR1 is MDHEN and CDR2 is SYDVKM. The ends were cut back, 3 bases at V and 4 bases at J, with 16 bases in the middle.

This sequence joins TRBV29-1 and TRBJ2-3, with TRBD1 matching 10 bases. Germline assignment: CDR1 SQVTM and CDR2 ANQGSEA. The ends lost 7 bases at V and 3 bases at J; junction bases unmatched: 4. The length of the CDR3 is 13 residues. DNA of the CDR3: TGCAGCGCTTGGACAGGGGGAACAGATACGCAGTATTTT. It specifies CSAWTGGTDTQYF.

CDR3 protein: CASTAGADQETQYF. Here the CDR3 DNA reads TGTGCCAGCACTGCGGGGGCCGACCAAGAGACCCAGTACTTC. J is TRBJ2-5 and V is TRBV6-4, with D possibly being TRBD2 (7 bases). Germline-derived CDR1 and CDR2 are MRHNA and SNTAGT. This CDR3 contains 14 residues. Trimming removed 7 bases at V and 0 bases at J, with 12 bases between.

Concerning this clone: At the DNA level, this CDR3 is encoded by other sequences in the same sample as well. This chain uses TRBV27 with TRBJ1-2, with D tentatively TRBD1 (5 bases). Germline V gene data show CDR1 as MNHEY and CDR2 as SMNVEV (reference sequence). This CDR3 is built from 13 residues. The V end was cut by 5 bases, the J end by 2 bases, with 9 bases between. The CDR3 is CASSLQVNYGYTF. The CDR3 bases are TGTGCCAGCAGTCTACAGGTGAACTATGGCTACACCTTC.

This clone has a single count. This sequence joins TRBV7-6 and TRBJ2-7, with D possibly being TRBD1 (6 bases). V shed 5 bases and J shed 5 bases, with 16 bases lying between them. The CDR3 covers 14 residues. From germline, CDR1 is SGHVS and CDR2 FNYEAQ. CDR3 DNA: TGTGCCAGCAGCAAATACAGGGCCGGGAACGAGCAGTACTTC. Its protein is CASSKYRAGNEQYF.

This clone was picked up a small number of times. The rearrangement uses TRBV19 and TRBJ1-5; no reliable D call. CDR3 size: 12 residues. Germline V gives CDR1 LNHDA, CDR2 SQIVND (reference sequence). Between the trimmed V and J ends, which lost 7 bases and 6 bases, there was a span of 10 bases. CDR3 residues: CASNFLRQPQHF. The CDR3 region has the DNA TGTGCCAGTAATTTCTTGCGTCAGCCCCAGCATTTT.

A single count supports this clone. The chain joins TRBV9 to TRBJ2-3, with TRBD2 matching over 14 bases. The germline V gene has CDR1 SGDLS and CDR2 YYNGEE. CDR3 length equals 15 residues. J was trimmed by 8 bases and V by 3 bases; bases with no gene match: 5. This CDR3 is CASSAVGLAGGTQYF. The CDR3 DNA reads TGTGCCAGCAGCGCCGTCGGACTAGCGGGAGGTACGCAGTATTTT.

The chain combines TRBV4-3 with TRBJ2-7; D may be TRBD2 (6 bases). The CDR3 has 14 amino acids. V was trimmed by 1 base and J by 3 bases, leaving 10 bases between them. Germline V CDR1 and CDR2: LGHNA, YSLEER. CDR3 protein: CASSQVDSGYEQYF. The CDR3 DNA reads TGCGCCAGCAGCCAAGTGGATAGCGGCTACGAGCAGTACTTC.

V and J are TRBV15 and TRBJ1-1; D is ambiguous. Trimming took off 3 bases at V and 6 bases at J, with 11 bases between the two ends. Germline V gives CDR1 LNHNV, CDR2 YYDKDF (reference sequence). This CDR3 has 13 amino acids. In DNA, the CDR3 is TGTGCCACCAGCAGTCTTTACGCGTCTGAAGCTTTCTTT. It is translated as CATSSLYASEAFF. Together with reference TRBV15 and TRBJ1-1, the CDR3 gives the full variable domain: DAMVIQNPRYQVTQFGKPVTLSCSQTLNHNVMYWYQQKSSQAPKLLFHYYDKDFNNEADTPDNFQSRRPNTSFCFLDIRSPGLGDTAMYLCATSSLYASEAFFGQGTRLTVV.

In DNA, the CDR3 is TGTGCCAGCAGCTTAGGGTCTGGAAACACCATATATTTT. Its protein is CASSLGSGNTIYF. This chain links TRBV7-3 with TRBJ1-3, with D hard to call. The CDR3 runs to 13 residues. Trimming took off 2 bases at V and 1 base at J, with 3 bases between the two ends. Germline assignment: CDR1 SGHTA and CDR2 FQGTGA.

The chain carries TRBV6-5 and TRBJ1-3, with unresolved D. The CDR3 contains 14 residues. Germline lookup yields CDR1 MNHEY and CDR2 SVGAGI. V was shortened by 6 bases and J by 0 bases, with 9 bases between the two germline ends. The CDR3 coding sequence is TGTGCCAGCAGCTCCGTAGACTCTGGAAACACCATATATTTT. Encoded protein: CASSSVDSGNTIYF.

J is TRBJ1-2 and V is TRBV9; D remains ambiguous. In germline, CDR1 is SGDLS, CDR2 YYNGEE. CDR3 length: 12 amino acids. The V end lost 7 bases, the J end lost 3 bases, and 10 bases lay between the germline ends. Here the CDR3 DNA reads TGTGCCAGCCCCCCTGAGGACTATGGCTACACCTTC. Translated, it gives CASPPEDYGYTF.

The V gene is TRBV5-1, the J gene TRBJ1-4, with a possible D match to TRBD1 (6 bases). Germline V gene lookup returns CDR1 SGHRS and CDR2 YFSETQ. Trimming pared 1 base from V and 8 bases from J, leaving 15 bases between. CDR3 length: 15 residues. CDR3 region: CASSLLGGDGEKLFF. The CDR3, as DNA: TGCGCCAGCAGCTTGCTAGGGGGAGACGGGGAAAAACTGTTTTTT.

With respect to this clone: Other DNA sequences from this sample encode an identical CDR3 as well. The V and J genes are TRBV27 and TRBJ2-7; no definite D call. Trimming cost V 0 bases and J 4 bases, with 10 bases left between them. CDR3 size: 14 residues. CDR1 and CDR2 (germline): MNHEY, SMNVEV (reference sequence). The CDR3 spells CASSLSGGPYEQYF. The CDR3 bases are TGTGCCAGCAGTTTATCCGGCGGCCCGTACGAGCAGTACTTC.

This chain uses TRBV14 with TRBJ2-1; D may match TRBD1 or TRBD2 (6 bases each). V gave up 9 bases and J gave up 2 bases, with 14 bases separating them. The CDR3 extends over 14 amino acids. CDR1 and CDR2 (germline): SGHDN, FVKESK. CDR3 in amino acids: CARAGQGPYNEQFF. CDR3 DNA: TGTGCCAGGGCGGGACAAGGTCCCTACAATGAGCAGTTCTTC.

The sample holds one count of this clone. This chain uses TRBV6-5 with TRBJ2-7, with unresolved D. The CDR3 is 13 amino acids. Germline V gene lookup returns CDR1 MNHEY and CDR2 SVGAGI. The V end was cut by 5 bases, the J end by 3 bases, with 11 bases between. Here the CDR3 DNA reads TGTGCCAGCAGTCGAGGCGAGTTCTACGAGCAGTACTTC. Its translation: CASSRGEFYEQYF.